This is a list of T cell receptor beta chains from one sample in a study of control samples from healthy donors and cancer patients. Sequencing used immunoSEQ multiplex PCR; TCRdb keeps in-frame clones, though not all of them. The repertoire holds some 130,000 clones, with about nine tenths as singletons. Sequenced sample: blood. The receptors stem from a man aged 30-40 years in good health. Each CDR3 is given with its conserved first and last residue. The order of the fields is CDR3 DNA, CDR3 protein, D gene, V gene, J gene, clone size. A D gene is named only where the DNA matches it firmly. Where a row states a size, it is once, few, many or the class of an expanded clone; other rows omit it.

DNA: TGTGCCAGCAGTGCAGTTAGCGGGGCCCGCACAGATACGCAGTATTTT
CDR3: CASSAVSGARTDTQYF
D: TRBD2
V: TRBV6-1
J: TRBJ2-3
size: -

DNA: TGTGCCAGCAGTAGTAACAGGGGGGTAATTAGTGACACTGAAGCTTTCTTT
CDR3: CASSSNRGVISDTEAFF
D: TRBD1
V: TRBV7-9
J: TRBJ1-1
size: once

DNA: TGTGCCAGTAGTATTTTTGGGCTAGCCTTATACAATGAGCAGTTCTTC
CDR3: CASSIFGLALYNEQFF
D: -
V: TRBV19
J: TRBJ2-1
size: -

DNA: TGTGCCAGCAGCCGACAGACCTACAATGAGCAGTTCTTC
CDR3: CASSRQTYNEQFF
D: -
V: TRBV6-2/TRBV6-3
J: TRBJ2-1
size: -

DNA: TGTGCCAGCAGCCTTAACAATCAGCCCCAGCATTTT
CDR3: CASSLNNQPQHF
D: -
V: TRBV7-9
J: TRBJ1-5
size: -

DNA: TGTGCCAGCAGTTCCAATTCCGGGAGGGGTTACGAGCAGTACTTC
CDR3: CASSSNSGRGYEQYF
D: TRBD2
V: TRBV27
J: TRBJ2-7
size: -

DNA: TGTGCCAGCAGCTTAAAGAGGGCCACCTATAATTCACCCCTCCACTTT
CDR3: CASSLKRATYNSPLHF
D: -
V: TRBV7-9
J: TRBJ1-6
size: few

DNA: TGTGCCAGCAGGCCCAGGGGGCGCTTGGACGAGCAGTACTTC
CDR3: CASRPRGRLDEQYF
D: TRBD1
V: TRBV27
J: TRBJ2-7
size: -

DNA: TGTGCCAGCAGTGAATCCGCAACAGGGATTGTAAGTCAGCCCCAGCATTTT
CDR3: CASSESATGIVSQPQHF
D: -
V: TRBV6-1
J: TRBJ1-5
size: few

DNA: TGTGCCAGCAGCCCCGTGGAGGGTTACGAGCAGTACTTC
CDR3: CASSPVEGYEQYF
D: -
V: TRBV2
J: TRBJ2-7
size: -

DNA: TGTGCCAGCAGCTCCCCAGTCTCTTTGGAGTCCGGGCCCGGGGAGCTGTTTTTT
CDR3: CASSSPVSLESGPGELFF
D: -
V: TRBV9
J: TRBJ2-2
size: -

DNA: TGTGCCAGCAGCCCAAATGCAGGGCGTGGGGCCGGGGAGCTGTTTTTT
CDR3: CASSPNAGRGAGELFF
D: -
V: TRBV6-6
J: TRBJ2-2
size: -

DNA: TGTGCCAGCAGCGCCAATAGCGGGGCTAACACCGGGGAGCTGTTTTTT
CDR3: CASSANSGANTGELFF
D: TRBD2
V: TRBV7-3
J: TRBJ2-2
size: -

DNA: TGTGCCAGCAGCTCCGGGACTAGCGGGCACATGGGCGAGCAGTACTTC
CDR3: CASSSGTSGHMGEQYF
D: TRBD2
V: TRBV11-3
J: TRBJ2-7
size: -

DNA: TGTGCCTGGAGTGTACAGAACTCCTACGAGCAGTACTTC
CDR3: CAWSVQNSYEQYF
D: -
V: TRBV30
J: TRBJ2-7
size: -

DNA: TGTGCCAGCAGCAAAGGCCGGGTCAGGTCGAATGGGGGAAAACTGTTTTTT
CDR3: CASSKGRVRSNGGKLFF
D: -
V: TRBV21-1
J: TRBJ1-4
size: -

DNA: TGTGCCAGCAGCTTAGGACAGCCTGGGGCCAACGTCCTGACTTTC
CDR3: CASSLGQPGANVLTF
D: -
V: TRBV7-3
J: TRBJ2-6
size: -

DNA: TGTGCCAGCAGCAGACAGGGAAGCTACGAGCAGTACTTC
CDR3: CASSRQGSYEQYF
D: TRBD1
V: TRBV2
J: TRBJ2-7
size: -

DNA: TGCGCCAGCAGCTACGGGGCGAACACCGGGGAGCTGTTTTTT
CDR3: CASSYGANTGELFF
D: -
V: TRBV10-1
J: TRBJ2-2
size: -

DNA: TGTGCCAGCAGCTTAGGGGGACTAGCGGTGTCCTACAATGAGCAGTTCTTC
CDR3: CASSLGGLAVSYNEQFF
D: TRBD2
V: TRBV7-9
J: TRBJ2-1
size: -

DNA: TGCAGCGTTGGTGGCACCTCTGGGGCCAACGTCCTGACTTTC
CDR3: CSVGGTSGANVLTF
D: -
V: TRBV29-1
J: TRBJ2-6
size: -

DNA: TGTGCCAGTAGTGTCCGGGACACATCCTACGAGCAGTACTTC
CDR3: CASSVRDTSYEQYF
D: -
V: TRBV19
J: TRBJ2-7
size: once

DNA: TGTGCCAGCAGCCCCGGGGACAGGGGGGATGGCTACACCTTC
CDR3: CASSPGDRGDGYTF
D: TRBD1
V: TRBV28
J: TRBJ1-2
size: -

DNA: TGTGCCAGCTCAAAAGACAGGGCGGAAGCTTTCTTT
CDR3: CASSKDRAEAFF
D: TRBD1
V: TRBV18
J: TRBJ1-1
size: -

DNA: TGTGCCAGTAGTATAGTGCGGGGCGGGGAGCTGTTTTTT
CDR3: CASSIVRGGELFF
D: -
V: TRBV19
J: TRBJ2-2
size: -

DNA: TGTGCCAGCAGCTTAAATAGCGGGAGCTCCTACAATGAGCAGTTCTTC
CDR3: CASSLNSGSSYNEQFF
D: TRBD2
V: TRBV11-2
J: TRBJ2-1
size: -

DNA: TGTGCCAGCAGGGGGACCTCTTCCTACGAGCAGTACTTC
CDR3: CASRGTSSYEQYF
D: -
V: TRBV28
J: TRBJ2-7
size: -

DNA: TGTGCCACGGGGGGGGAAAGATATCTAGATACGCAGTATTTT
CDR3: CATGGERYLDTQYF
D: TRBD2
V: TRBV7-2
J: TRBJ2-3
size: -

DNA: TGCAGTGCTAGTTACAGCGGGAGCTCCTACGAGCAGTACTTC
CDR3: CSASYSGSSYEQYF
D: TRBD2
V: TRBV20-1
J: TRBJ2-7
size: -

DNA: TGTGCCAGCAGTAATAGCGGGAGTGCGATCACAGATACGCAGTATTTT
CDR3: CASSNSGSAITDTQYF
D: TRBD2
V: TRBV3-1/TRBV3-2
J: TRBJ2-3
size: -

DNA: TGTGCCAGCACCCAAGCGGGAGGGGGAGAGACCCAGTACTTC
CDR3: CASTQAGGGETQYF
D: TRBD2
V: TRBV2
J: TRBJ2-5
size: -

DNA: TGTGCCAGCAGTTTAAGCCAAGTTTCGGCTTTCTTT
CDR3: CASSLSQVSAFF
D: -
V: TRBV28
J: TRBJ1-1
size: -

DNA: TGTGCCAGCAGTTTATTGGGGACAGTTTTAGCGCCCACTGAAGCTTTCTTT
CDR3: CASSLLGTVLAPTEAFF
D: TRBD1
V: TRBV27
J: TRBJ1-1
size: -

DNA: TGTGCCAGCAGCACCCGGACAGGGGGCGAGTTTGAAAAACTGTTTTTT
CDR3: CASSTRTGGEFEKLFF
D: TRBD1
V: TRBV7-9
J: TRBJ1-4
size: -

DNA: TGTGCCACCAGCCGGGACAGGGGTCAGCCCCAGCATTTT
CDR3: CATSRDRGQPQHF
D: TRBD1
V: TRBV24-1
J: TRBJ1-5
size: -

DNA: TGTGCCAGCAGCTTTGACAGATCCTACGAGCAGTACTTC
CDR3: CASSFDRSYEQYF
D: -
V: TRBV7-6
J: TRBJ2-7
size: few

DNA: TGTGCCAGCAGCTTAGGAGCGCTACGCACAGATACGCAGTATTTT
CDR3: CASSLGALRTDTQYF
D: -
V: TRBV5-8
J: TRBJ2-3
size: once

DNA: TGTGCCAGCAGCTTTCTCGACAGACTGAACACTGAAGCTTTCTTT
CDR3: CASSFLDRLNTEAFF
D: -
V: TRBV5-6
J: TRBJ1-1
size: -

DNA: TGTGCCAGCAGCTCCTTTGGGACAGGTTTGTCTCAGCCCCAGCATTTT
CDR3: CASSSFGTGLSQPQHF
D: TRBD1
V: TRBV5-6
J: TRBJ1-5
size: -

DNA: TGCGCCAGCAGCTTGGAAGGGCCGAACACTGAAGCTTTCTTT
CDR3: CASSLEGPNTEAFF
D: -
V: TRBV5-1
J: TRBJ1-1
size: -

DNA: TGTGCCAGCAGTTTATCGATCGGGGGCGGCACTGAAGCTTTCTTT
CDR3: CASSLSIGGGTEAFF
D: -
V: TRBV27
J: TRBJ1-1
size: -

DNA: TGTGCCAGTAGTCAACAGGGTTTCTATGGCTACACCTTC
CDR3: CASSQQGFYGYTF
D: -
V: TRBV19
J: TRBJ1-2
size: once